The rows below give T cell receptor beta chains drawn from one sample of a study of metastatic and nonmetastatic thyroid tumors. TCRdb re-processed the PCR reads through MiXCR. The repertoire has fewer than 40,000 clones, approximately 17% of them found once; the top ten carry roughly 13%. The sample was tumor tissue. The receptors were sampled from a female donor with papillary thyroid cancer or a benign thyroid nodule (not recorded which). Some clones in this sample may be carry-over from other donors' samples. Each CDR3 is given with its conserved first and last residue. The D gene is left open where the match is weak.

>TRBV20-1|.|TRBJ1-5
CSATGGRDQPQHF
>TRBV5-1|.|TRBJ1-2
CASSQRQDSDFNYGYTF
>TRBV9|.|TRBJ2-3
CASSEGLFSTDTQYF
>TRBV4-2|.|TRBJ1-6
CASRGGGVGDSPLHF
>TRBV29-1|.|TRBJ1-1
CSFYWTEAFF
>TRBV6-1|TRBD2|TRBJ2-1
CASSSGGGSLNEQFF
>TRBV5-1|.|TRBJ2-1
CASTRGGSGAEQFF
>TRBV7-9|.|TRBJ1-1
CASSWGRNTEAFF
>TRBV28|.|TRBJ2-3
CASSGLEVSSTYTQYF
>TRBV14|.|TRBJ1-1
CASSRDFGEAFF
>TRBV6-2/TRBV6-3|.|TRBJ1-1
CASSPVGGNTESFF
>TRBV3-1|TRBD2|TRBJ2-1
CASSPGRLAGGNEQFF
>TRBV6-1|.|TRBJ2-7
CASSRRLLPGDSYEQYF
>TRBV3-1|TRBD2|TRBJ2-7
CASRRGGAEEQYF
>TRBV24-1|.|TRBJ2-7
CATSPHVAGYYEQYF
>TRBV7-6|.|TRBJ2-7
CASSSTLAGATGYEQYF
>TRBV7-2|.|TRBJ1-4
CASSLSPPTRVNEKLFF
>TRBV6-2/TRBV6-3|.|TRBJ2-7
CASSYQGPATYEQYF
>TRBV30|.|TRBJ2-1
CAWLGMSEQFF
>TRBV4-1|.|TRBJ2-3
CASSQIPTTALSDTQYF
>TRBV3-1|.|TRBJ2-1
CASSQGRVYNEQFF
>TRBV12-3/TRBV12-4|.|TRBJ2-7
CASSLVHTYEQYF
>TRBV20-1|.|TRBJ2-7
CGLDGNGQYF
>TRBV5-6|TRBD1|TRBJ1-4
CASSLGQGFEKLFF
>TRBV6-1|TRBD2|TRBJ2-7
CASSEREGSYNEHFF
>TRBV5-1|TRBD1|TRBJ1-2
CASSVGTVSNYGYTF
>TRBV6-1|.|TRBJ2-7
CASTRSAATYEQYF
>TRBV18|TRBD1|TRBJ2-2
CASSVDRVGGELFF